A selection of T cell receptor beta chains follows, all from one sample in a study of cytomegalovirus exposure and HLA in healthy donors. Measured with immunoSEQ multiplex PCR; TCRdb has only the in-frame clones, and not every one. The data show some 110,000 clones, with roughly three fifths seen just once and 8.5% to 9.5% held by the top ten. Material: PBMCs. Receptors were obtained from a middle-aged woman in good health and CMV-seropositive. CDR3s include the opening cysteine and the closing phenylalanine or tryptophan. Fields, in order: D gene, V gene, clone size, J gene, CDR3 DNA, CDR3 protein. A D gene is named only where the DNA matches it firmly. Some rows have no size entry. The others give once, few or many, or a class for an expanded clone.

>TRBD1|TRBV2|.|TRBJ1-6
TGTGCCAGCAGGGCGGACAGGGCTAATTCACCCCTCCACTTT
CASRADRANSPLHF
>.|TRBV6-1|.|TRBJ2-7
TGTGCCAGCAGTAAACAGGGAAAATTCGACGAGCAGTACTTC
CASSKQGKFDEQYF
>.|TRBV29-1|.|TRBJ2-5
TGCAGCGTTGAAGCGAGTCGTGGAGAGACCCAGTACTTC
CSVEASRGETQYF
>TRBD2|TRBV7-9|.|TRBJ2-5
TGTGCCAGCAGCTTAGCGTCGTCTAGCGGGAGTTCGGGGCAAGAGACCCAGTACTTC
CASSLASSSGSSGQETQYF
>TRBD2|TRBV5-1|few|TRBJ2-1
TGCGCCAGCAGCTTGGTAGCGGGAGGGCCCAATGAGCAGTTCTTC
CASSLVAGGPNEQFF
>TRBD2|TRBV30|once|TRBJ2-5
TGTGCCTGGAGTGTAGCGGGGGGCGCGGAGACCCAGTACTTC
CAWSVAGGAETQYF
>.|TRBV5-1|.|TRBJ1-6
TGCGCCAGCAGCTTTTTTCTGAATTCACCCCTCCACTTT
CASSFFLNSPLHF
>.|TRBV6-6|.|TRBJ1-1
TGTGCCAGCAGTTGCGTTAGCGCTGAAGCTTTCTTT
CASSCVSAEAFF
>TRBD1|TRBV7-9|.|TRBJ1-2
TGTGCCAGCAGCCCTACGCGGGACAGGGGTAAGAGCTATGGCTACACCTTC
CASSPTRDRGKSYGYTF
>.|TRBV7-6|.|TRBJ1-2
TGTGCCAGCAGCTTACAACAGGGCGGCTATGGCTACACCTTC
CASSLQQGGYGYTF
>.|TRBV9|once|TRBJ1-5
TGTGCCAGCAGCGTAGGGCCAGACTTCAATCAGCCCCAGCATTTT
CASSVGPDFNQPQHF
>.|TRBV7-2|.|TRBJ2-1
TGTGCCAGCAGCTTAAGCGAGGGTTATGAGCAGTTCTTC
CASSLSEGYEQFF
>.|TRBV6-5|.|TRBJ2-7
TGTGCCAGCAGTTACTCTGCTCAGGGTGGTGAGCAGTACTTC
CASSYSAQGGEQYF
>.|TRBV5-5|.|TRBJ2-2
TGTGCCAGCAGCATTGGGACAAGGGGAGGGACCGGGGAGCTGTTTTTT
CASSIGTRGGTGELFF
>TRBD2|TRBV18|.|TRBJ2-2
TGTGCCAGCTCAGCCGGGGGACCTGGGACTAGCGGGAGCGTCACCGGGGAGCTGTTTTTT
CASSAGGPGTSGSVTGELFF
>.|TRBV19|.|TRBJ2-7
TGTGCCAGTAGTATAGACGCGGTTAGCTCCTACGAGCAGTACTTC
CASSIDAVSSYEQYF
>.|TRBV5-6|.|TRBJ2-1
TGTGCCAGCAGCTTGGAAACTCCCGACAATGAGCAGTTCTTC
CASSLETPDNEQFF
>TRBD1|TRBV7-9|.|TRBJ1-2
TGTGCCAGCAGCCCTACGGACAGGGATGACTATGGCTACACCTTC
CASSPTDRDDYGYTF
>TRBD2|TRBV6-5|.|TRBJ2-1
TGTGCCAGCGCCCCCTCTAGCGGGAGTTACAATGAGCAGTTCTTC
CASAPSSGSYNEQFF
>.|TRBV4-2|few|TRBJ1-1
TGTGCCAGCAGCCAAGATCCGACAGTGTCTGAAGCTTTCTTT
CASSQDPTVSEAFF
>.|TRBV7-2|.|TRBJ2-7
TGTGCCAGCAGCGTCCTGACTAGAGTCTACGAGCAGTACTTC
CASSVLTRVYEQYF
>.|TRBV19|.|TRBJ2-1
TGTGCCAGTAGCCAAATACTAGAGGGTGAGCAGTTCTTC
CASSQILEGEQFF